This is a list of T cell receptor beta chains from one sample in a study of shared clonotypes between healthy human individuals. TCRdb keeps only in-frame clones here, not all; method: immunoSEQ multiplex PCR. Among hundreds of thousands of clones, roughly 96% were seen once, and the ten largest hold about 0.12%. Sample: naive CD8+ T cells sorted from blood. The receptors were gathered from a woman aged 25 to 45 in good health. Each CDR3 is given with its conserved first and last residue. Fields, in order: D gene, V gene, J gene, clone size, CDR3 DNA, CDR3 protein. A D gene is named only where the DNA matches it firmly. The size field is filled for only some rows; it gives once, few, many or a size class.

d_call: NA
v_call: TRBV4-1
j_call: TRBJ2-7
clone_size: NA
cdr3_nt: TGCGCCAGCAGCCAATCCCCGTTCTCCTACGAGCAGTACTTC
cdr3_aa: CASSQSPFSYEQYF

d_call: NA
v_call: TRBV14
j_call: TRBJ1-4
clone_size: NA
cdr3_nt: TGTGCCAGCAGCCAAGGGGCCCTTAATGAAAAACTGTTTTTT
cdr3_aa: CASSQGALNEKLFF

d_call: NA
v_call: TRBV9
j_call: TRBJ2-7
clone_size: NA
cdr3_nt: TGTGCCAGCAGCCCTGGGATAACCTACGAGCAGTACTTC
cdr3_aa: CASSPGITYEQYF

d_call: NA
v_call: TRBV5-1
j_call: TRBJ2-1
clone_size: NA
cdr3_nt: TGCGCCAGCAGCCGGCCGCTAGAGGGGGTCAATGAGCAGTTCTTC
cdr3_aa: CASSRPLEGVNEQFF

d_call: TRBD1
v_call: TRBV28
j_call: TRBJ1-2
clone_size: NA
cdr3_nt: TGTGCCAGCAGTTTTTCCCCAGGGGGCATCCCCCCTTCGGTTGGCTACACCTTC
cdr3_aa: CASSFSPGGIPPSVGYTF

d_call: NA
v_call: TRBV2
j_call: TRBJ1-5
clone_size: few
cdr3_nt: TGTGCCAGCAGATGGGGGACGGGCGATCAGCCCCAGCATTTT
cdr3_aa: CASRWGTGDQPQHF

d_call: NA
v_call: TRBV6-1
j_call: TRBJ1-1
clone_size: NA
cdr3_nt: TGTGCCAGCAGTGAAATGTCACCCCCCTTAAACACTGAAGCTTTCTTT
cdr3_aa: CASSEMSPPLNTEAFF

d_call: NA
v_call: TRBV11-2
j_call: TRBJ2-7
clone_size: NA
cdr3_nt: TGTGCCAGCAGCTTAGTCTCAGGCTGGATCTACGAGCAGTACTTC
cdr3_aa: CASSLVSGWIYEQYF

d_call: NA
v_call: TRBV27
j_call: TRBJ1-3
clone_size: NA
cdr3_nt: TGTGCCAGCAGTTTAGGGGGCTCCGGAAACACCATATATTTT
cdr3_aa: CASSLGGSGNTIYF

d_call: NA
v_call: TRBV11-1
j_call: TRBJ1-1
clone_size: NA
cdr3_nt: TGTGCCAGCAGTCTAGGTACAGGTACTGAAGCTTTCTTT
cdr3_aa: CASSLGTGTEAFF

d_call: TRBD1
v_call: TRBV19
j_call: TRBJ1-3
clone_size: NA
cdr3_nt: TGTGCCAGTAGTGACCCTTGGACAGGTTCTGGAAACACCATATATTTT
cdr3_aa: CASSDPWTGSGNTIYF

d_call: TRBD2
v_call: TRBV15
j_call: TRBJ2-7
clone_size: NA
cdr3_nt: TGTGCCACCAGCAGGGAAGGGACTAGCGGGGACGAGCAGTACTTC
cdr3_aa: CATSREGTSGDEQYF

d_call: NA
v_call: TRBV4-2
j_call: TRBJ2-7
clone_size: NA
cdr3_nt: TGTGCCAGCGGGGTTTTCCCCGGGAGCCCCGAGCAGTACTTC
cdr3_aa: CASGVFPGSPEQYF

d_call: TRBD1
v_call: TRBV7-8
j_call: TRBJ2-7
clone_size: NA
cdr3_nt: TGTGCCAGCAGCCCTAGGGGGCAGGGATATGACGAGCAGTACTTC
cdr3_aa: CASSPRGQGYDEQYF

d_call: TRBD1
v_call: TRBV9
j_call: TRBJ1-5
clone_size: NA
cdr3_nt: TGTGCCAGCAGCCAGTACAGGGGGGGTCAGCCCCAGCATTTT
cdr3_aa: CASSQYRGGQPQHF

d_call: TRBD1
v_call: TRBV25-1
j_call: TRBJ2-3
clone_size: NA
cdr3_nt: TGTGCCAGCAGTGGTACAGGGGAAAGGAGTGGAGGCACAGATACGCAGTATTTT
cdr3_aa: CASSGTGERSGGTDTQYF

d_call: NA
v_call: TRBV7-9
j_call: TRBJ1-1
clone_size: NA
cdr3_nt: TGTGCCAGCACGGACGCAACAATGAACACTGAAGCTTTCTTT
cdr3_aa: CASTDATMNTEAFF

d_call: TRBD1
v_call: TRBV19
j_call: TRBJ2-7
clone_size: once
cdr3_nt: TGTGCCAGTAGTAGATTAACCGGGACAGGGGACGAGCAGTACTTC
cdr3_aa: CASSRLTGTGDEQYF

d_call: NA
v_call: TRBV28
j_call: TRBJ2-5
clone_size: NA
cdr3_nt: TGTGCCAGCAGTTTATTGCCAGGGATGCGCCAAGAGACCCAGTACTTC
cdr3_aa: CASSLLPGMRQETQYF

d_call: NA
v_call: TRBV27
j_call: TRBJ2-3
clone_size: NA
cdr3_nt: TGTGCCAGCTACAGCGAATGGCCTAGCACAGATACGCAGTATTTT
cdr3_aa: CASYSEWPSTDTQYF

d_call: TRBD2
v_call: TRBV29-1
j_call: TRBJ2-1
clone_size: NA
cdr3_nt: TGCAGCTTTTCCGGGACTAGCGGACATTTCTCCTACAATGAGCAGTTCTTC
cdr3_aa: CSFSGTSGHFSYNEQFF

d_call: NA
v_call: TRBV28
j_call: TRBJ1-5
clone_size: NA
cdr3_nt: TGTGCCAGCAGTCCACGGACAGTAGGCAATCAGCCCCAGCATTTT
cdr3_aa: CASSPRTVGNQPQHF

d_call: TRBD1
v_call: TRBV15
j_call: TRBJ2-2
clone_size: NA
cdr3_nt: TGTGCCACCAGCAGGCCAGGGGGCGGTCACGGGGAGCTGTTTTTT
cdr3_aa: CATSRPGGGHGELFF

d_call: NA
v_call: TRBV29-1
j_call: TRBJ2-7
clone_size: NA
cdr3_nt: TGCAGCGTTGAAGTCCCCGGGGGTGTAACCTACGAGCAGTACTTC
cdr3_aa: CSVEVPGGVTYEQYF

d_call: TRBD1
v_call: TRBV5-6
j_call: TRBJ2-1
clone_size: NA
cdr3_nt: TGTGCCAGCAGCTCGATGGACAGGAGGATTTACAATGAGCAGTTCTTC
cdr3_aa: CASSSMDRRIYNEQFF

d_call: TRBD2
v_call: TRBV28
j_call: TRBJ2-7
clone_size: NA
cdr3_nt: TGTGCCAGCAGTTTACCCACGACTAGCGGGATCTCCTACGAGCAGTACTTC
cdr3_aa: CASSLPTTSGISYEQYF

d_call: NA
v_call: TRBV11-2
j_call: TRBJ1-1
clone_size: NA
cdr3_nt: TGTGCCAGCAGCTTGGCCGGGGGAAGGACTGAAGCTTTCTTT
cdr3_aa: CASSLAGGRTEAFF

d_call: NA
v_call: TRBV27
j_call: TRBJ1-1
clone_size: NA
cdr3_nt: TGTGCCAGCAGTTTGGCACCAGGAAACACTGAAGCTTTCTTT
cdr3_aa: CASSLAPGNTEAFF

d_call: NA
v_call: TRBV27
j_call: TRBJ1-2
clone_size: NA
cdr3_nt: TGTGCCAGCAGTTCCCCCGGGGGAGGCTACACCTTC
cdr3_aa: CASSSPGGGYTF

d_call: NA
v_call: TRBV2
j_call: TRBJ2-7
clone_size: NA
cdr3_nt: TGTGCCAGCACCTCACGGGCCATCTCCTACGAGCAGTACTTC
cdr3_aa: CASTSRAISYEQYF

d_call: NA
v_call: TRBV6-4
j_call: TRBJ2-1
clone_size: NA
cdr3_nt: TGTGCCAGTCCTAGCCTAACCTACAATGAGCAGTTCTTC
cdr3_aa: CASPSLTYNEQFF

d_call: NA
v_call: TRBV25-1
j_call: TRBJ2-5
clone_size: NA
cdr3_nt: TGTGCCAGCAGTGACGGGGTTGGAGAGACCCAGTACTTC
cdr3_aa: CASSDGVGETQYF

d_call: NA
v_call: TRBV14
j_call: TRBJ2-5
clone_size: NA
cdr3_nt: TGTGCCAGCAGCCAACTAGGGGCCCTCCAAGAGACCCAGTACTTC
cdr3_aa: CASSQLGALQETQYF

d_call: NA
v_call: TRBV13
j_call: TRBJ2-1
clone_size: NA
cdr3_nt: TGTGCCAGCAGCTGGAAAGGGTACTCCTACAATGAGCAGTTCTTC
cdr3_aa: CASSWKGYSYNEQFF

d_call: NA
v_call: TRBV6-1
j_call: TRBJ1-1
clone_size: once
cdr3_nt: TGTGCCAGCAGTGACACGACTGTCATATGGGTCGCTGAAGCTTTCTTT
cdr3_aa: CASSDTTVIWVAEAFF

d_call: TRBD1
v_call: TRBV4-1
j_call: TRBJ2-7
clone_size: NA
cdr3_nt: TGCGCCAGCAGCCAAGATTCAACAGGGGGTTACTACGAGCAGTACTTC
cdr3_aa: CASSQDSTGGYYEQYF

d_call: NA
v_call: TRBV6-1
j_call: TRBJ2-7
clone_size: NA
cdr3_nt: TGTGCCAGCAGTGCTTCCTACGAGCAGTACTTC
cdr3_aa: CASSASYEQYF